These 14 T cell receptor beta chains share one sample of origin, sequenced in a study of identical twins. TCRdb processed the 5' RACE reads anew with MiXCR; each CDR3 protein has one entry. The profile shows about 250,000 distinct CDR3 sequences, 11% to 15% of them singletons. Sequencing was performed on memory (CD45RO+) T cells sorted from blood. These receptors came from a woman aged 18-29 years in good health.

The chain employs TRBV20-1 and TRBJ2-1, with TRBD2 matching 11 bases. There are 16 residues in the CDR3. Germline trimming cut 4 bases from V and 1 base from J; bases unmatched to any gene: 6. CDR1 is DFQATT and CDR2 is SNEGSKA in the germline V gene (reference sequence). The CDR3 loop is CSATPGLAGSYNEQFF. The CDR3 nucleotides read TGCAGTGCTACTCCCGGACTAGCGGGTTCCTACAATGAGCAGTTCTTC.

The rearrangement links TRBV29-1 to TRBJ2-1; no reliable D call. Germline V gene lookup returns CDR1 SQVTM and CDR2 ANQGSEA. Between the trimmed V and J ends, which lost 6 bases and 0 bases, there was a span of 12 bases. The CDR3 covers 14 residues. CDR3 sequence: CSVRGTNSYNEQFF. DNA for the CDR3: TGCAGCGTGCGTGGAACCAACTCCTACAATGAGCAGTTCTTC.

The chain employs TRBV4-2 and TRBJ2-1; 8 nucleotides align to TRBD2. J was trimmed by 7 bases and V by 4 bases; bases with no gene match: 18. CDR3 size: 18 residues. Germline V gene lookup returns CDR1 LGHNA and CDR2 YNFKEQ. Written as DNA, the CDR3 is TGTGCCAGCAGCCCCAAAAGAGGGGCCGGGGGGGCGACGAATGAGCAGTTCTTC. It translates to CASSPKRGAGGATNEQFF.

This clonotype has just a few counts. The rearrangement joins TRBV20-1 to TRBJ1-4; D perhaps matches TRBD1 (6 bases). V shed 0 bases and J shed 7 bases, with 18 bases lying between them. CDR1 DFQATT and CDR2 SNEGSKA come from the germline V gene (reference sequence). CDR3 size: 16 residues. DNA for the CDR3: TGCAGTGCTAGAGAGCCTCATGGCAGGGGTGGTGAAAAACTGTTTTTT. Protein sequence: CSAREPHGRGGEKLFF.

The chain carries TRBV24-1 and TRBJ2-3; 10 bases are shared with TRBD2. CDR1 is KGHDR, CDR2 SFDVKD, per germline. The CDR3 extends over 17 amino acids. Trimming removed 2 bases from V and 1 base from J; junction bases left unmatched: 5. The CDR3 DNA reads TGTGCCACCAGTGATTCTCGGACTAGCGGTCGCACAGATACGCAGTATTTT. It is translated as CATSDSRTSGRTDTQYF.

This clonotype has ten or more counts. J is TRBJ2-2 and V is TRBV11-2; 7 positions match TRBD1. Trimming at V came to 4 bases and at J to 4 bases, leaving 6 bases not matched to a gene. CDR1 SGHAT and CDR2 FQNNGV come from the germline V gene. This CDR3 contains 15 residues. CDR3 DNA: TGTGCCAGCAGCTCCCCGGGACAGATCACCGGGGAGCTGTTTTTT. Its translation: CASSSPGQITGELFF.

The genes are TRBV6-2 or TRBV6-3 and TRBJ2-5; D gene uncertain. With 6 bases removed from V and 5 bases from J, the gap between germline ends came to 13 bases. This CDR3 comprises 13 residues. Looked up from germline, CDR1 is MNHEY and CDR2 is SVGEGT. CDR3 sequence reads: CASSRPVSETQYF. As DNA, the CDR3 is TGTGCCAGCAGCCGCCCTGTATCGGAGACCCAGTACTTC.

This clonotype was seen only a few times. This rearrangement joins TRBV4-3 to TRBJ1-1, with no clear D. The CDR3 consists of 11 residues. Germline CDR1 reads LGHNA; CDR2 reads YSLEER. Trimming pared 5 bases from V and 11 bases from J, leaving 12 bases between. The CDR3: CASSKGRAAFF. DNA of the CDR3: TGCGCCAGCAGCAAGGGAAGGGCGGCTTTCTTT.

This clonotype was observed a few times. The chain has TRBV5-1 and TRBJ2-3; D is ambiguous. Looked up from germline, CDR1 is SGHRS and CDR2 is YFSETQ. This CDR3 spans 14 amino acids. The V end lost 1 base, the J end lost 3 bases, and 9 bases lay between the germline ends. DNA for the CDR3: TGCGCCAGCAGCTTGTCGCAGCAGACAGATACGCAGTATTTT. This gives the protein CASSLSQQTDTQYF.

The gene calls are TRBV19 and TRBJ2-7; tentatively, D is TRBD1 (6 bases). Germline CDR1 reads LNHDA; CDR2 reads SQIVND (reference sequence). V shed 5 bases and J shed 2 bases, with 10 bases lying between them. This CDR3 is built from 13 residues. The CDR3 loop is CASSARGPYEQYF. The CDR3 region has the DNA TGTGCCAGTAGTGCCAGGGGACCCTACGAGCAGTACTTC.

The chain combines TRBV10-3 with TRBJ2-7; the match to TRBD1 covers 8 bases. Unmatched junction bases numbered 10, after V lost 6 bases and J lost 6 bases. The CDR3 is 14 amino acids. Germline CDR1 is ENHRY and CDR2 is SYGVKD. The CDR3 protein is CAIREDREVSEQYF. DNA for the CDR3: TGTGCCATCAGAGAGGACAGGGAGGTCTCCGAGCAGTACTTC.

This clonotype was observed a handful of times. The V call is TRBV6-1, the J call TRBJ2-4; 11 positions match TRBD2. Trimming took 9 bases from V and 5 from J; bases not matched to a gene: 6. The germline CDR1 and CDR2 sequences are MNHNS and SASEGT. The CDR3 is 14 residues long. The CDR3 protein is CASTLAGGQNIQYF. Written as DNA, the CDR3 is TGTGCCAGTACCCTAGCGGGGGGACAAAACATTCAGTACTTC.

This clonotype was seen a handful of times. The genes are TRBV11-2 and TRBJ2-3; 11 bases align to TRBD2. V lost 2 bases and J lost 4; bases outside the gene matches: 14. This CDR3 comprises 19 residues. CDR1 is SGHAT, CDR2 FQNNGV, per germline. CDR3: CASSLLTSGAKSGSDTQYF. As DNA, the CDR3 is TGTGCCAGCAGCTTACTGACTAGCGGGGCAAAATCAGGGTCAGATACGCAGTATTTT. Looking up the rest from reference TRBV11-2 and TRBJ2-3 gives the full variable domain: EAGVAQSPRYKIIEKRQSVAFWCNPISGHATLYWYQQILGQGPKLLIQFQNNGVVDDSQLPKDRFSAERLKGVDSTLKIQPAKLEDSAVYLCASSLLTSGAKSGSDTQYFGPGTRLTVL.

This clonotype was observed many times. The CDR3 sequence is CASSAYRDRANTEAFF. The DNA of the CDR3 is TGTGCCAGCAGCGCATACCGGGACAGGGCGAACACTGAAGCTTTCTTT. The chain combines TRBV7-6 with TRBJ1-1; 9 nucleotides match TRBD1. CDR1 SGHVS and CDR2 FNYEAQ come from the germline V gene. With V trimmed by 5 bases and J by 1 base, 8 bases remained unmatched. CDR3 length: 16 residues.